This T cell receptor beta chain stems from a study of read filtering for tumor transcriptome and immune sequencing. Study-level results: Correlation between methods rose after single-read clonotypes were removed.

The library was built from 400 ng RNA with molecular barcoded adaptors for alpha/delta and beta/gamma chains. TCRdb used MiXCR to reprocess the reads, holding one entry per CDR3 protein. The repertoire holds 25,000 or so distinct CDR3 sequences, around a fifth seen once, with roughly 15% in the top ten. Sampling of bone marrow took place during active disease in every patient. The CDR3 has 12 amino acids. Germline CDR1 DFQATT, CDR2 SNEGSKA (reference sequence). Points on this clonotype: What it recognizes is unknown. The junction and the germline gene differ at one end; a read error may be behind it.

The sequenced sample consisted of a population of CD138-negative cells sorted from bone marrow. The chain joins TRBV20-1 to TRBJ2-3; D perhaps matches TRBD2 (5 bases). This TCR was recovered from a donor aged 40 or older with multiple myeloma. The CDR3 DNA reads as TGCAGTGCTTCGGGGAGCGCAGATACGCAATATTTT. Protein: CSASGSADTQYF.